One sample yielded the 5 T cell receptor beta chains listed below, sequenced in a study of blood T cell repertoires in COVID-19. TCRdb's copy holds only in-frame clones and misses some; the assay was immunoSEQ multiplex PCR. Of 100,000 to 120,000 clones in the sample, roughly 82% were seen once. Sequenced material: peripheral blood. The source of these receptors is an older woman with acute or convalescent COVID-19.

This chain uses TRBV7-8 with TRBJ1-2; TRBD1 matches 7 bases. Trimming at V came to 5 bases and at J to 5 bases, leaving 17 bases not matched to a gene. This CDR3 contains 17 residues. Germline V lookup: CDR1 SGHVS, CDR2 FQNEAQ. The CDR3: CASSPTTGLNAPYGYTF. The DNA of the CDR3 is TGTGCCAGCAGCCCAACGACAGGGCTTAATGCCCCGTATGGCTACACCTTC.

The gene calls are TRBV7-9 and TRBJ1-2; 7 bases match TRBD1. The trim removed 4 bases at V and 5 bases at J, leaving 1 base unmatched. This CDR3 is built from 12 residues. CDR1 is SEHNR and CDR2 is FQNEAQ in the germline V gene (reference sequence). The CDR3 loop is CASSSTGYGYTF. As DNA, the CDR3 is TGTGCCAGCAGCTCGACAGGGTATGGCTACACCTTC.

The table lists this clone with a few counts. The CDR3 here is CASRETQTGLAGGQETQYF. CDR3 DNA sequence: TGTGCAAGTCGCGAGACCCAGACGGGGCTAGCGGGGGGACAAGAGACCCAGTACTTC. The chain recombines TRBV12-2 with TRBJ2-5; TRBD2 reflects the table's D call only, with no check against the DNA. TRBV12-2 is a listed pseudogene. This CDR3 contains 19 residues.

The V and J genes are TRBV7-3 and TRBJ1-1, with D unclear. The CDR3 is 14 amino acids. The germline V and J ends were trimmed by 0 bases and 4 bases, with 9 bases remaining between them. CDR1 SGHTA and CDR2 FQGTGA come from the germline V gene. Here the CDR3 DNA reads TGTGCCAGCAGCTTAACAAGGGAGAGCACTGAAGCTTTCTTT. Translated: CASSLTRESTEAFF.

The CDR3 is CASSLGQGEGYGYTF. The CDR3 nucleotides are TGTGCCAGCAGCTTAGGACAGGGGGAGGGCTATGGCTACACCTTC. V is TRBV7-9 and J is TRBJ1-2; 9 bases fit TRBD1. Germline V gene sequence: CDR1 SEHNR, CDR2 FQNEAQ (reference sequence). The CDR3 has 15 residues. V lost 1 base and J lost 4; bases outside the gene matches: 4.